Listed here are 30 T cell receptor beta chains from one sample, sequenced in a study of cytotoxic CD8 clonotypes in ibrutinib-treated CLL. Clones were read by immunoSEQ multiplex PCR, and TCRdb kept only the in-frame ones, dropping some. The sample includes 110,000 or so clones, under 70% seen only once; the top ten take about 40%. Sequences were derived from PBMCs, sampled after 24 months of ibrutinib treatment. These receptors all stem from a human donor with chronic lymphocytic leukemia.

As regards this clone: Lacking the conserved final phenylalanine or tryptophan, this CDR3 likely reflects a read error. It is unclear where the CDR3 begins or ends on the DNA, so no DNA is shown, and the CDR3 is as TCRdb lists it. The J gene is TRBJ2-7, the V gene TRBV20-1; TRBD1, the table's D call, lacks a check against the DNA. CDR1 and CDR2 (germline): DFQATT, SNEGSKA (reference sequence). The CDR3 contains 11 residues when both ends are counted. This CDR3 reads CSVRQGIFSSL.

The V gene is TRBV10-3, the J gene TRBJ2-7; the D gene is possibly TRBD2 (5 bases). Per germline, CDR1 ENHRY and CDR2 SYGVKD. V lost 3 bases to trimming and J lost 3 bases, with 9 bases between them. The length of the CDR3 is 13 residues. In DNA form, the CDR3 reads TGTGCCATCAGTGATGGACTGGGCTACGAGCAGTACTTC. It translates to CAISDGLGYEQYF.

The V call is TRBV5-6, the J call TRBJ2-7, with a tentative D call TRBD1 (5 bases). The CDR3 runs to 14 residues. V shed 0 bases and J shed 3 bases, with 10 bases lying between them. CDR1 is SGHDT and CDR2 is YYEEEE in the germline V gene. CDR3 in amino acids: CASSLAGRDYEQYF. In DNA, the CDR3 is TGTGCCAGCAGCTTGGCCGGCAGGGACTACGAGCAGTACTTC.

This clone was counted a few times. V is TRBV11-1 and J is TRBJ2-3; no reliable D call. The CDR3 has 13 residues. Trimming took 5 bases from V and 7 from J, leaving 13 bases between them. Germline CDR1 and CDR2: SGHAT and FQDESV (reference sequence). DNA of the CDR3: TGTGCCAGCAGCCTACACACACGAAATACGCAGTATTTT. Amino acids: CASSLHTRNTQYF. Full variable domain (missing parts from reference TRBV11-1 and TRBJ2-3): EAEVAQSPRYKITEKSQAVAFWCDPISGHATLYWYRQILGQGPELLVQFQDESVVDDSQLPKDRFSAERLKGVDSTLKIQPAELGDSAMYLCASSLHTRNTQYFGPGTRLTVL.

This clone was picked up a small number of times. The chain joins TRBV4-1 to TRBJ2-6; D is uncertain. The CDR3 covers 15 residues. Germline-derived CDR1 and CDR2 are MGHRA and YSYEKL. The germline V and J ends were trimmed by 1 base and 1 base, with 5 bases remaining between them. This CDR3 is CASSQVLSGANVLTF. In DNA form, the CDR3 reads TGCGCCAGCAGCCAAGTCCTATCTGGGGCCAACGTCCTGACTTTC.

The chain links TRBV6-6 to TRBJ2-5; 8 positions match TRBD1. CDR3 length: 13 residues. Germline assignment: CDR1 MNHNY and CDR2 SVGAGI (reference sequence). The trim removed 8 bases at V and 5 bases at J, leaving 7 bases unmatched. CDR3 sequence (DNA): TGTGCCAGCCAACAGGGGGGTTGGGAGACCCAGTACTTC. It encodes CASQQGGWETQYF.

The V gene is TRBV18, the J gene TRBJ2-2; D unclear. Germline V gene data show CDR1 as KGHSH and CDR2 as LQKENI. The CDR3 totals 13 residues. V shed 0 bases and J shed 3 bases, with 2 bases lying between them. The CDR3 loop is CASSPPYTGELFF. In DNA, the CDR3 is TGTGCCAGCTCACCACCATACACCGGGGAGCTGTTTTTT. Based on the CDR3 plus reference TRBV18 and TRBJ2-2, the full variable domain is NAGVMQNPRHLVRRRGQEARLRCSPMKGHSHVYWYRQLPEEGLKFMVYLQKENIIDESGMPKERFSAEFPKEGPSILRIQQVVRGDSAAYFCASSPPYTGELFFGEGSRLTVL.

This clone was seen a few times. J is TRBJ1-5 and V is TRBV10-2; 9 nucleotides line up with TRBD1. This CDR3 has 13 amino acids. The ends lost 8 bases at V and 7 bases at J; junction bases unmatched: 6. Per germline, CDR1 WSHSY and CDR2 SAAADI. The CDR3 bases are TGCGCCAGCTCGGACAGGGGCGAGCAGCCCCAGCATTTT. Protein: CASSDRGEQPQHF.

The chain has TRBV13 and TRBJ1-6; 7 bases line up with TRBD1. This CDR3 contains 15 residues. V gave up 0 bases and J gave up 9 bases; unmatched junction bases: 5. From germline, CDR1 is PRHDT and CDR2 FYEKMQ (reference sequence). The CDR3 reads CASSLGGQQGSPLHF. In nucleotides, the CDR3 is TGTGCCAGCAGCTTAGGGGGACAGCAAGGTTCACCCCTCCACTTT.

Ten or more counts support this clone. CDR3 sequence reads: CASSFEAGEQYF. The CDR3 coding sequence is TGTGCCAGCAGCTTCGAGGCCGGCGAGCAGTACTTC. The chain combines TRBV7-8 with TRBJ2-7, with D uncertain. V was clipped by 3 bases and J by 6 bases, with 9 bases between them. Germline V gene sequence: CDR1 SGHVS, CDR2 FQNEAQ. The CDR3 contains 12 residues.

This clone has just a few counts. The J gene is TRBJ1-1, the V gene TRBV10-3, with 11 bases aligning to TRBD1. Per the germline V gene, CDR1 is ENHRY and CDR2 is SYGVKD. This CDR3 has 11 amino acids. Unmatched junction bases numbered 5, after V lost 10 bases and J lost 10 bases. The DNA of the CDR3 is TGTGCCACCTGGGACAGGGGGGTAGCTTTCTTT. Translation gives CATWDRGVAFF.

This clone was detected a few times. The J gene is TRBJ2-7, the V gene TRBV7-3, with D perhaps given as TRBD1 or TRBD2 (5 bases each). Germline CDR1 and CDR2: SGHTA and FQGTGA. Trimming shortened V by 5 bases and J by 2 bases, and 13 bases separated the two germline ends. This CDR3 spans 14 amino acids. In nucleotides, the CDR3 is TGTGCCAGCAGCCCAACGGGGACGGCCTACGAGCAGTACTTC. Translating gives CASSPTGTAYEQYF.

The chain employs TRBV7-3 and TRBJ2-3; possible D gene TRBD1, 7 bases. Germline lookup yields CDR1 SGHTA and CDR2 FQGTGA. The V gene lost 1 base and the J gene lost 1 base, with 15 bases spanning the gap. This CDR3 region has 17 residues. CDR3 sequence reads: CASSLIGTRGGTDTQYF. The CDR3 DNA is TGTGCCAGCAGCTTAATAGGAACCAGGGGGGGCACAGATACGCAGTATTTT.

This chain connects TRBV5-1 to TRBJ2-1; possibly TRBD1 or TRBD2 for D (5 bases each). Between the trimmed V and J ends, which lost 6 bases and 6 bases, there was a span of 19 bases. CDR1 and CDR2 (germline): SGHRS, YFSETQ. The CDR3 totals 15 residues. For the CDR3, the DNA is TGCGCCAGCAACCCCTCGGGACCCTCTTTCAATGAGCAGTTCTTC. Protein product: CASNPSGPSFNEQFF.

V and J are TRBV2 and TRBJ1-6; 8 positions match TRBD1. This CDR3 region has 14 residues. The germline V gene encodes CDR1 SNHLY and CDR2 FYNNEI. V dropped 6 bases and J dropped 9; count of bases not matched to a gene: 7. The chain's CDR3 is CASSGTGGGSPLHF. CDR3 sequence (DNA): TGTGCCAGCAGCGGGACAGGAGGGGGTTCACCCCTCCACTTT.

The J gene is TRBJ2-5, the V gene TRBV2; D ambiguous. The germline V and J ends were trimmed by 5 bases and 1 base, with 8 bases remaining between them. Germline lookup yields CDR1 SNHLY and CDR2 FYNNEI. CDR3 length: 13 amino acids. The CDR3 sequence is CASSSISQETQYF. The CDR3 coding sequence is TGTGCCAGCAGTTCTATCTCCCAAGAGACCCAGTACTTC.

This clone was counted at least ten times. One base away lies a much larger clone, so this may be a sequencing read error. The chain is built from TRBV6-5 and TRBJ1-2; D remains unclear. Trimming shortened V by 6 bases and J by 8 bases, and 13 bases separated the two germline ends. Germline CDR1 reads MNHEY; CDR2 reads SVGAGI. CDR3 size: 12 residues. The chain's CDR3 is CASSQDSEGYTF. CDR3 nucleotides: TGTGCCAGCAGCCAAGATTCAGAAGGCTACACCTTC.

This chain joins TRBV29-1 and TRBJ2-5; TRBD2 aligns across 9 bases. The CDR3 covers 14 residues. The junction had 10 bases not matched to a gene; V was cut back by 7 bases and J by 4 bases. The V gene's germline CDR1 is SQVTM and CDR2 ANQGSEA. Here the CDR3 reads CSGSLAGGLETQYF. The CDR3 region has the DNA TGCAGCGGGTCACTAGCGGGTGGATTAGAGACCCAGTACTTC.

This clone was counted only a few times. The chain carries TRBV29-1 and TRBJ2-1; D remains unclear. CDR3 length equals 10 residues. With 7 bases removed from V and 10 bases from J, the gap between germline ends came to 11 bases. CDR1 is SQVTM and CDR2 is ANQGSEA in the germline V gene. CDR3 sequence: CSAQVTEQFF. As DNA, the CDR3 is TGCAGCGCCCAGGTTACGGAGCAGTTCTTC.

The CDR3, as DNA: TGTGCCTGGGACGTTGACAGCAGGGGGGAAAAACTGTTTTTT. This gives the protein CAWDVDSRGEKLFF. This sequence joins TRBV30 and TRBJ1-4, with TRBD1 identical over 7 bases. This CDR3 comprises 14 residues. After removal of 5 bases from V and 8 bases from J, the junction contained 11 bases not matched to a gene. CDR1 is GTSNPN, CDR2 SVGIG, per germline (reference sequence).

This clone appeared a few times. The CDR3 loop is CASSAGQSTYNEQFF. The CDR3 nucleotides are TGTGCCAGCAGTGCTGGACAGAGCACCTACAATGAGCAGTTCTTC. The V gene is TRBV2, the J gene TRBJ2-1, with D possibly TRBD1 on 6 matching bases. Germline V gene lookup returns CDR1 SNHLY and CDR2 FYNNEI. V was shortened by 4 bases and J by 2 bases, with 12 bases between the two germline ends. The CDR3 contains 15 residues.

The chain's CDR3 is CASSGYRDPHGDEQFF. The CDR3, as DNA: TGTGCCAGCAGCGGCTACCGGGACCCCCACGGGGATGAGCAGTTCTTC. This chain uses TRBV9 with TRBJ2-1, with D perhaps being TRBD1 or TRBD2 (5 bases each). This CDR3 has 16 residues. The ends were cut back, 3 bases at V and 8 bases at J, with 21 bases in the middle. Germline CDR1 and CDR2: SGDLS and YYNGEE.

This clone was seen only a few times. The chain recombines TRBV29-1 with TRBJ1-2; D unclear. CDR1 is SQVTM, CDR2 ANQGSEA, per germline. The CDR3 is 10 amino acids. Trimming took off 4 bases at V and 10 bases at J, with 10 bases between the two ends. In nucleotides, the CDR3 is TGCAGCGTTGGGGCCGGGGACTACACCTTC. It encodes CSVGAGDYTF.

J is TRBJ2-4 and V is TRBV5-6, with D perhaps TRBD1 (6 bases). The CDR3 runs to 15 residues. Germline CDR1 and CDR2: SGHDT and YYEEEE. With 0 bases removed from V and 8 bases from J, the gap between germline ends came to 15 bases. CDR3 nucleotides: TGTGCCAGCAGCTTGGCAGGGGCGCAACTGGACATTCAGTACTTC. Translated: CASSLAGAQLDIQYF.

This clone was seen a few times. V gene TRBV7-6 combines with J gene TRBJ2-1; perhaps TRBD2 as D (6 bases). Germline CDR1 reads SGHVS; CDR2 reads FNYEAQ. The CDR3 sequence is 13 residues long. The V and J ends lost 0 bases and 14 bases respectively, with 14 bases between them. CDR3 amino acids: CASSLAEGGEEFF. The CDR3 DNA follows: TGTGCCAGCAGCTTAGCAGAGGGCGGGGAGGAGTTCTTC.

The DNA of the CDR3 is TGTGCCAGCAATCTCGGGGGGGGCGCAGATACGCAGTATTTT. Translation: CASNLGGGADTQYF. V gene TRBV6-5 combines with J gene TRBJ2-3, with TRBD2 matching 8 bases. After removal of 7 bases from V and 4 bases from J, the junction contained 7 bases not matched to a gene. CDR1 is MNHEY, CDR2 SVGAGI, per germline. This CDR3 is 14 amino acids long.

This clone was seen just once. This chain joins TRBV4-3 and TRBJ2-7; the D is unclear. This CDR3 has 12 amino acids. Trimming left V 0 bases short and J 7 bases short, with 7 bases between. Germline CDR1 reads LGHNA; CDR2 reads YSLEER. CDR3 nucleotide sequence: TGCGCCAGCAGCCAAGACGGCGGAGAGCAGTACTTC. This encodes CASSQDGGEQYF.

The CDR3 DNA sequence: TGTGCCTTAGAAACAGGGTACTCTGGGGCCAACGTCCTGACTTTC. Its translation is CALETGYSGANVLTF. The chain has TRBV30 and TRBJ2-6; D perhaps matches TRBD1 (6 bases). Trimming removed 7 bases at V and 0 bases at J, with 13 bases between. Germline CDR1 and CDR2: GTSNPN and SVGIG (reference sequence). The CDR3 is 15 residues long.

The chain is built from TRBV5-8 and TRBJ2-1, with TRBD1 matching 9 bases. The CDR3 has 14 residues. Germline loops: CDR1 SGHTS, CDR2 YDEGEE. V lost 4 bases and J lost 4; bases outside the gene matches: 3. CDR3 sequence reads: CASSRDRGYNEQFF. The CDR3 region has the DNA TGTGCCAGCAGCCGAGACAGGGGGTACAATGAGCAGTTCTTC.

V is TRBV7-3 and J is TRBJ1-1, with D possibly matching TRBD1 (5 bases). The germline V gene has CDR1 SGHTA and CDR2 FQGTGA. The CDR3 has 14 residues. V lost 5 bases, J lost 4 bases, and 14 bases lay in between. As DNA, the CDR3 is TGTGCCAGCAGCACCGGGGGTGTGGGCACTGAAGCTTTCTTT. Protein product: CASSTGGVGTEAFF.